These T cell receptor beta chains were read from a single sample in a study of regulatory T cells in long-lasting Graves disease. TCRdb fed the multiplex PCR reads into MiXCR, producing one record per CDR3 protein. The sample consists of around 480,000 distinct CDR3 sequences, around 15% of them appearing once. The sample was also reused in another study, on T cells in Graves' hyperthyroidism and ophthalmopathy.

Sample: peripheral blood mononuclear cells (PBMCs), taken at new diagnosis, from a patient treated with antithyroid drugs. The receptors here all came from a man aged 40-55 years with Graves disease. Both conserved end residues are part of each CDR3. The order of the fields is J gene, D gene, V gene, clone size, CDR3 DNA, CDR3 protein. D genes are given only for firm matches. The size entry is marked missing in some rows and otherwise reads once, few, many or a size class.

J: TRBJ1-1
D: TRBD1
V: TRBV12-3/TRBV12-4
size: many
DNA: TGTGCCAGCAGCCCCTTCGACAGGGGGCGGACTGAAGCTTTCTTT
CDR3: CASSPFDRGRTEAFF

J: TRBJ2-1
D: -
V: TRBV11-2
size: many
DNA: TGTGCCAGCAGCCCGCTGGAGTGGGGCGAGCAGTTCTTC
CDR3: CASSPLEWGEQFF

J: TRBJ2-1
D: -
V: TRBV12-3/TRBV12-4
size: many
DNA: TGTGCCAGCAGATCCGGGACACTCTCCTACAATGAGCAGTTCTTC
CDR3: CASRSGTLSYNEQFF

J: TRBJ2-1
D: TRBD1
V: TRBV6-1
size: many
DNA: TGTGCCAGCAGCGCTACAGGGGGCCGGTACAATGAGCAGTTCTTC
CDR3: CASSATGGRYNEQFF

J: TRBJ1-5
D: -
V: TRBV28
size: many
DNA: TGTGCCAGCAGCTATTTGGGGGATTGGCAGCCCCAGCATTTT
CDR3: CASSYLGDWQPQHF

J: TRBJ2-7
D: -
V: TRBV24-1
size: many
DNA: TGTGCCACCAGTGAGAGTGGGAACGAGCAGTACTTC
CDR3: CATSESGNEQYF

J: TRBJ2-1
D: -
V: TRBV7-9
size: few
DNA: TGTGCCAGCAGCTTAGATGAACGGAGCTCCTACAATGGGCAGTTCTTC
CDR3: CASSLDERSSYNGQFF

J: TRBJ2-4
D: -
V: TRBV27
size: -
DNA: TGTGCCAGCAGTTCTTTCAGAGTAGCCAAAAACATTCAGTACTTC
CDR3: CASSSFRVAKNIQYF

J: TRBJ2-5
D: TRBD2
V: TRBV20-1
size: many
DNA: TGCAGTGCTAGAGATTCCCGGGAGGGATGGGAGACCCAGTACTTC
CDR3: CSARDSREGWETQYF

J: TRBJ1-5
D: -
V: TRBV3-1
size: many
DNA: TGTGCCAGCAGCCAAGGTGGGATTGATAGCAATCAGCCCCAGCATTTT
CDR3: CASSQGGIDSNQPQHF

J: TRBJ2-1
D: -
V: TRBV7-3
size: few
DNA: TGTGCCAGCAGCTTAACTCGGTCCTACAATGAGCAGTTCTTC
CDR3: CASSLTRSYNEQFF

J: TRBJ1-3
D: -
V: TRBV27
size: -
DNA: TGTGCCAGCAGTCCCAACTTCTCTGGAAACACCATATATTTT
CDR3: CASSPNFSGNTIYF

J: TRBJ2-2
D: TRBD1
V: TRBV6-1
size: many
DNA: TGTGCCAGCAACCACAGGGGGCGGAAGAACACCGGGGAGCTGTTTTTT
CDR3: CASNHRGRKNTGELFF

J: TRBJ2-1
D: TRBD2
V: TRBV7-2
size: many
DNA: TGTGCCAGCAGCGATGTAACTAGCGGGAGGGGTGAGCAGTTCTTC
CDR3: CASSDVTSGRGEQFF

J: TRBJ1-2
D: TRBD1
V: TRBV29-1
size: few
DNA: TGCAGCGGGGTGACAGGGGACGGTGGCTACACCTTC
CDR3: CSGVTGDGGYTF

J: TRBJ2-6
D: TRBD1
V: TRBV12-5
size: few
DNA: TGTGCTAGTGGCCCTGACAGGGTAGCAGGGGCCAACGTCCTGACTTTC
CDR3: CASGPDRVAGANVLTF

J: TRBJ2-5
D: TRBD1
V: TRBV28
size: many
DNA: TGTGCCAGCAGCCTAAGGGACAGGGGAGAGACCCAGTACTTC
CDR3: CASSLRDRGETQYF

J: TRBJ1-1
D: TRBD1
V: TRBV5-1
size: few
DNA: TGCGCCAGCAGCTCGACCGACAGGGGGTTAATGAACACTGAAGCTTTCTTT
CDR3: CASSSTDRGLMNTEAFF

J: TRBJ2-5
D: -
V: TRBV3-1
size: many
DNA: TGTGCCAGCAGCCAAAATGTCGAAGCCCCCGCGGAGACCCAGTACTTC
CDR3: CASSQNVEAPAETQYF

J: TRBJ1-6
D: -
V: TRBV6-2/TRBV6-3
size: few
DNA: TGTGCCAGCAGTTACTCGATCGGGGGGCGCGGTTCACCCCTCCACTTT
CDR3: CASSYSIGGRGSPLHF

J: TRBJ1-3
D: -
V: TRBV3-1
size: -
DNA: TGTGCCAGCAGCCAGGGAACGACAGGCCCCGGAAACACCATATATTTT
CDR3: CASSQGTTGPGNTIYF

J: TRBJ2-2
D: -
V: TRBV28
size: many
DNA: TGTGCCAGCAGTTTACCGACGAACTTCAGGGAGCTGTTTTTT
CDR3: CASSLPTNFRELFF

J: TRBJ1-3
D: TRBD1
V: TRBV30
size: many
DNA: TGTGCCTGGACCACAGGGGCTGGAAACACCATATATTTT
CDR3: CAWTTGAGNTIYF